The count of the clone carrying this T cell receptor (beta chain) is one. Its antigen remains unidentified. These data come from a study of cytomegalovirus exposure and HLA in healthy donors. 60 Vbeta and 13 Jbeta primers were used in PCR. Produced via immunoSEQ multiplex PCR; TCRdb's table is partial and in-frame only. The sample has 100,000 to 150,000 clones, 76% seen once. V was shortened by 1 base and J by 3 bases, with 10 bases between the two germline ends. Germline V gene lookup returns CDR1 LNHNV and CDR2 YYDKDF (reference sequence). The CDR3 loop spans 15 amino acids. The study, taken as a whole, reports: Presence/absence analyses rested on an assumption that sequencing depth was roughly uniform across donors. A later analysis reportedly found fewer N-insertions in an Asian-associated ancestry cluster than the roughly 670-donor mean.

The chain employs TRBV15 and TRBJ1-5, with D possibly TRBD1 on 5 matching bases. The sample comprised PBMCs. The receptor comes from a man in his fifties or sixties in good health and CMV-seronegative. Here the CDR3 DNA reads TGTGCCACCAGCAGAGGCGGGACCAACAATCAGCCCCAGCATTTT. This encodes CATSRGGTNNQPQHF.